A selection of T cell receptor beta chains follows, all from one sample in a study of blood T cell repertoires in COVID-19. The data were produced by immunoSEQ multiplex PCR, yet TCRdb's version contains in-frame clones alone and is incomplete. The sample has a few hundred thousand clones, roughly four fifths seen once. The sequencing input was PBMCs or T cells enriched from blood (not recorded which). Receptors were obtained from a woman aged 55-75 years who had recovered from COVID-19. The CDR3 runs from the conserved cysteine through the conserved F or W. The order of the fields is J gene, clone size, D gene, V gene, CDR3 DNA, CDR3 protein. The D gene is left open where the match is weak. Clone size, where shown, is once, few, many, or a class for clones that have expanded.

TRBJ1-1 - - TRBV4-2 TGTGCCAGCAGACGGGGGGAGGACCGGGCGATAACTGAAGCTTTCTTT CASRRGEDRAITEAFF
TRBJ1-5 - TRBD1 TRBV4-1 TGCGCCAGCAGCCCAGGACAGGGGGCACCTCAGCCCCAGCATTTT CASSPGQGAPQPQHF
TRBJ1-3 - - TRBV6-6 TGTGCCAATACCAAGGGGAACACCATATATTTT CANTKGNTIYF
TRBJ1-2 - - TRBV19 TGTGCCAGTAGATCGCCAGGGGCCTATGGCTACACCTTC CASRSPGAYGYTF
TRBJ2-7 - TRBD1 TRBV7-2 TGTGCCAGCAGCGAGGGGACAGGGCCCTACGAGCAGTACTTC CASSEGTGPYEQYF
TRBJ2-1 - - TRBV29-1 TGCATCTGGATCCAGGACAATGAGCAGTTCTTC CIWIQDNEQFF
TRBJ2-3 - TRBD2 TRBV7-2 TGTGCCAGCAGCTTAGCCGGTAGCGGGAGAGGAGTGTCGCAGTATTTT CASSLAGSGRGVSQYF
TRBJ2-3 - TRBD2 TRBV12-3/TRBV12-4 TGTGCCAGCAGTTTAGAGGATCGGGGGGCGCAGTATTTT CASSLEDRGAQYF
TRBJ2-5 - TRBD2 TRBV29-1 TGCAGCGTTGGGGCTAGCGGCGAAGAGACCCAGTACTTC CSVGASGEETQYF
TRBJ1-4 - - TRBV9 TGTGCCAGCAGCGTAGGTTTTTTGGGGCTCGGGACTAATGAAAAACTGTTTTTT CASSVGFLGLGTNEKLFF
TRBJ1-1 - TRBD1 TRBV5-1 TGCGCCAGCAGCTTGGCCGACAGGGGGAACACTGAAGCTTTCTTT CASSLADRGNTEAFF
TRBJ2-7 - - TRBV21-1 TGTGCCAGCAGCAAACCCGGCACGGGACAGGGAAAAAGGTACGAGCAGTACTTC CASSKPGTGQGKRYEQYF
TRBJ2-7 - TRBD1 TRBV11-1 TGTGCCAGCAGCTTAGCGGGACAGCGCTCCTACGAGCAGTACTTC CASSLAGQRSYEQYF
TRBJ1-1 once - TRBV28 TGTGCCAGCAGTAATCGCAGGGGTGAAGCTTTCTTT CASSNRRGEAFF
TRBJ2-3 - TRBD2 TRBV9 TGTGCCAGCAGCGTGGGACTAGCGATCACAGATACGCAGTATTTT CASSVGLAITDTQYF
TRBJ1-2 - - TRBV7-9 TGTGCCAGCAGCTTAGGAGGTGCGGGGTTTCATGGCTACACCTTC CASSLGGAGFHGYTF
TRBJ1-1 - TRBD1 TRBV2 TGTGCCAGCAGCGTAAGGGGGCGCGGGACTGAAGCTTTCTTT CASSVRGRGTEAFF
TRBJ1-6 - TRBD1 TRBV4-2 TGTGCCAGCAGCCAAACCACCCGGGACAGGGGCTCACCCCTCCACTTT CASSQTTRDRGSPLHF
TRBJ1-2 once - TRBV5-1 TGCGCCAGCAGTTATCGGGGTAGGGACTATGGCTACACCTTC CASSYRGRDYGYTF
TRBJ2-2 - TRBD2 TRBV5-1 TGCGCCAGCAGCTTGGAGGGACTAGCGGGAGGGACCGGGGAGCTGTTTTTT CASSLEGLAGGTGELFF
TRBJ2-5 - TRBD2 TRBV5-1 TGCGCCAGCAGCTTGGAACTAGCGGGGGGGCCTCCAGAGACCCAGTACTTC CASSLELAGGPPETQYF
TRBJ1-4 - - TRBV19 TGTGCCAGTAGCGTCGGGTGGGACATGGATGAAAAACTGTTTTTT CASSVGWDMDEKLFF
TRBJ2-3 - - TRBV10-1 TGCGCCAAAATAAAACAGGGCCCCACAGATACGCAGTATTTT CAKIKQGPTDTQYF
TRBJ2-4 - TRBD1 TRBV4-1 TGCGCCAGCAGCCAAGAACGGACAGGGGGCCTCGGGAACATTCAGTACTTC CASSQERTGGLGNIQYF
TRBJ1-5 - TRBD1 TRBV19 TGTGCCAGTAGTGTAGCACAGGGGAACCAGCCCCAGCATTTT CASSVAQGNQPQHF
TRBJ2-3 - TRBD2 TRBV3-1/TRBV3-2 TGTGCCAGCAGCCCCGTGGGGAGGGGTGGTACGCAGTATTTT CASSPVGRGGTQYF
TRBJ2-1 - - TRBV7-9 TGTGCCAGCAGCTTTGGCTTAACGTCCTACAATGAGCAGTTCTTC CASSFGLTSYNEQFF
TRBJ1-2 - TRBD1 TRBV9 TGTGCCAGCGGGACAGGAGGGGTTCACTTC CASGTGGVHF
TRBJ2-7 - - TRBV2 TGTGCCAGCATGGGGAATCCGGGACAACCGAAGTACTTC CASMGNPGQPKYF
TRBJ1-6 - - TRBV12-5 TGTGCTAGTGGTTTTGGAGGGGCTAGCTCCTATAATTCACCCCTCCACTTT CASGFGGASSYNSPLHF
TRBJ1-2 once - TRBV7-2 TGTGCCAGCAGCTTATCCGGCAGCGATATATATGGCTACACCTTC CASSLSGSDIYGYTF
TRBJ1-1 - - TRBV15 TGTGCCACCAGCAGGCGGACAGACGGAGCTTTCTTT CATSRRTDGAFF
TRBJ1-4 - TRBD1 TRBV5-1 TGCGCCAGCAGCTTCGGGACAGGGCGGGAAAAACTGTTTTTT CASSFGTGREKLFF
TRBJ2-3 - - TRBV4-3 TGCGCCAGCAGCCCGGGCATAACCCGGACTAACACAGATACGCAGTATTTT CASSPGITRTNTDTQYF
TRBJ1-1 - - TRBV18 TGTGCCAGCTCACCCCCGTCGGGTTGGACTGAAGCTTTCTTT CASSPPSGWTEAFF
TRBJ2-3 - TRBD1 TRBV24-1 TGTGCCACCAGTGACCGACGGGACAGGGGGGGAGATACGCAGTATTTT CATSDRRDRGGDTQYF
TRBJ1-3 - - TRBV30 TGTGCCTGGAGTACAGGTTCCTCTGGAAACACCATATATTTT CAWSTGSSGNTIYF
TRBJ1-2 - - TRBV13 TGTGCCAGCAGCCCCCCGGAGCGTGGCTACACCTTC CASSPPERGYTF
TRBJ1-2 - - TRBV21-1 TGTGCCAGCAGCAAAGTGTATAGCGACAGGGGGGCCTGCGGCTATGGCTACACCTTC CASSKVYSDRGACGYGYTF
TRBJ1-2 - - TRBV19 TGTGCCAGTACCCTTACAGATGGTTATGGCTACACCTTC CASTLTDGYGYTF